One sample yielded the 21 T cell receptor beta chains listed below, sequenced in a study of cytomegalovirus exposure and HLA in healthy donors. The PCR made use of 60 Vbeta and 13 Jbeta primers. The data were produced by immunoSEQ multiplex PCR, yet TCRdb's version contains in-frame clones alone and is incomplete. The sample shows 90,000 to 100,000 clones, about four fifths of them seen only once. Sequenced input: PBMCs. The receptors derive from a middle-aged woman in good health and CMV-seronegative.

The chain is built from TRBV21-1 and TRBJ1-2; TRBD1, the table's D call, lacks a check against the DNA. TRBV21-1 is annotated as a pseudogene. The length of the CDR3 is 11 residues. The DNA for the CDR3 is TGTGCCAGAGGGGCCAACTATGGCTACACCTTC. Its protein product is CARGANYGYTF.

The sample holds a few counts of this clone. The chain links TRBV5-6 to TRBJ1-1; 7 bases match TRBD1. Germline CDR1 SGHDT, CDR2 YYEEEE. With V trimmed by 4 bases and J by 4 bases, 10 bases remained unmatched. The CDR3 runs 15 residues. CDR3 DNA sequence: TGTGCCAGCAGCAAGCAGGGGGTTGGTAGCACTGAAGCTTTCTTT. This translates into CASSKQGVGSTEAFF. Full variable domain (outside the CDR3, taken from reference TRBV5-6 and TRBJ1-1): DAGVTQSPTHLIKTRGQQVTLRCSPKSGHDTVSWYQQALGQGPQFIFQYYEEEERQRGNFPDRFSGHQFPNYSSELNVNALLLGDSALYLCASSKQGVGSTEAFFGQGTRLTVV.

This chain's CDR3 is CASSSRGGASTDTQYF. DNA of the CDR3: TGTGCCAGTAGCTCCCGAGGTGGCGCTAGCACAGATACGCAGTATTTT. The chain uses TRBV19 and TRBJ2-3; D is ambiguous. The ends were cut back, 6 bases at V and 0 bases at J, with 16 bases in the middle. The CDR3 is 16 residues long. From germline, CDR1 is LNHDA and CDR2 SQIVND (reference sequence).

The DNA for the CDR3 is TGTGCCAGCAGTTTTGGGAGGGAAACGGTTTACAATGAGCAGTTCTTC. The encoded protein is CASSFGRETVYNEQFF. The V gene is TRBV28, the J gene TRBJ2-1; 7 bases are a match to TRBD2. The V segment lost 3 bases and the J segment 4 bases; nucleotides outside the gene matches: 9. Looked up from germline, CDR1 is MDHEN and CDR2 is SYDVKM. This CDR3 is built from 16 residues.

Only a few counts were recorded for this clone. V and J are TRBV4-3 and TRBJ2-7, with 10 bases that match TRBD2. Unmatched junction bases numbered 5, after V lost 0 bases and J lost 3 bases. The CDR3 runs 16 residues. Germline V gene lookup returns CDR1 LGHNA and CDR2 YSLEER. The CDR3 coding sequence is TGCGCCAGCAGCCAAGAAGCTAGCGGGAGCGACTACGAGCAGTACTTC. This sequence encodes CASSQEASGSDYEQYF.

The V and J genes are TRBV7-6 and TRBJ2-5; 13 bases are a match to TRBD2. The CDR3 consists of 18 residues. With V trimmed by 5 bases and J by 2 bases, 11 bases remained unmatched. Germline V gene lookup returns CDR1 SGHVS and CDR2 FNYEAQ. For the CDR3, the DNA is TGTGCCAGCAGCAAATTACTAGCGGGAGGGCCGGGACAAGAGACCCAGTACTTC. This sequence encodes CASSKLLAGGPGQETQYF.

The chain employs TRBV5-8 and TRBJ2-3; possibly TRBD2 for D (5 bases). This CDR3 has 16 amino acids. The V end lost 4 bases, the J end lost 0 bases, and 15 bases lay between the germline ends. Germline-derived CDR1 and CDR2 are SGHTS and YDEGEE. The CDR3 is CASSQERQSSTDTQYF. The CDR3 coding sequence is TGTGCCAGCAGCCAGGAGCGGCAGTCTAGCACAGATACGCAGTATTTT.

The CDR3 region has the DNA TGTGCCAGCAGCCAAATGAAACCAGGCGCTGAAGCTTTCTTT. As protein: CASSQMKPGAEAFF. The J gene is TRBJ1-1, the V gene TRBV14; D is ambiguous. V dropped 2 bases and J dropped 6 bases, with 13 bases sitting between them. The CDR3 contains 14 residues. Germline CDR1 and CDR2: SGHDN and FVKESK.

The rearrangement links TRBV28 to TRBJ2-2; 10 nucleotides match TRBD2. Germline V CDR1 and CDR2: MDHEN, SYDVKM. With 5 bases clipped from V and 4 bases from J, the junction kept 10 bases outside the gene matches. This CDR3 contains 17 residues. The CDR3 reads CASSGLAGAKATGELFF. CDR3 DNA sequence: TGTGCCAGCAGTGGGCTAGCGGGAGCGAAGGCCACCGGGGAGCTGTTTTTT.

CDR3 bases: TGTGCCAGCCGATATCGTGCCGAACTCTCCTACAATGAGCAGTTCTTC. As protein: CASRYRAELSYNEQFF. The rearrangement joins TRBV5-6 to TRBJ2-1; no clear D gene. Per the germline V gene, CDR1 is SGHDT and CDR2 is YYEEEE. This CDR3 region has 16 residues. Trimming removed 7 bases from V and 0 bases from J, with 17 bases in between.

This chain joins TRBV28 and TRBJ2-7; the D gene is possibly TRBD1 (6 bases). Germline lookup yields CDR1 MDHEN and CDR2 SYDVKM. The CDR3 consists of 15 residues. V lost 5 bases to trimming and J lost 5 bases, with 19 bases between them. CDR3 amino acids: CASSLSAGDRNEQYF. For the CDR3, the DNA is TGTGCCAGCAGTCTCTCAGCAGGGGATCGAAACGAGCAGTACTTC.

This clone was seen a single time. V is TRBV6-4 and J is TRBJ2-2; perhaps TRBD2 as D (5 bases). The ends were cut back, 0 bases at V and 1 base at J, with 9 bases in the middle. The V gene's germline CDR1 is MRHNA and CDR2 SNTAGT. The CDR3 covers 16 residues. The CDR3 DNA reads as TGTGCCAGCAGTGACTCTATGAGGGAGAACACCGGGGAGCTGTTTTTT. Translating it yields CASSDSMRENTGELFF.

This clone has just one count. The V gene is TRBV6-6, the J gene TRBJ2-7, with D perhaps TRBD2 (6 bases). The length of the CDR3 is 14 residues. V was shortened by 7 bases and J by 2 bases, with 15 bases between the two germline ends. Germline CDR1 reads MNHNY; CDR2 reads SVGAGI (reference sequence). The CDR3 is CASTEGGVAYEQYF. As DNA, the CDR3 is TGTGCCAGCACCGAGGGAGGCGTGGCCTACGAGCAGTACTTC.

This chain connects TRBV30 to TRBJ1-5, with 8 nucleotides matching TRBD1. Germline CDR1 GTSNPN, CDR2 SVGIG (reference sequence). Unmatched junction bases numbered 8, after V lost 2 bases and J lost 5 bases. This CDR3 spans 15 amino acids. The CDR3 region has the DNA TGTGCCTGGAGTAGGAGGACAGGGCTAGATCAGCCCCAGCATTTT. This translates into CAWSRRTGLDQPQHF.

V is TRBV27 and J is TRBJ2-1; TRBD2 aligns across 11 bases. In germline, CDR1 is MNHEY, CDR2 SMNVEV (reference sequence). The CDR3 extends over 17 amino acids. V lost 3 bases and J lost 4; bases outside the gene matches: 8. The CDR3 here is CASSLRGGLAGYNEQFF. The CDR3, as DNA: TGTGCCAGCAGTTTGCGAGGAGGACTAGCGGGTTACAATGAGCAGTTCTTC.

The chain couples TRBV27 to TRBJ2-3, with 9 bases identical to TRBD1. The ends lost 6 bases at V and 3 bases at J; junction bases unmatched: 13. This CDR3 is built from 17 residues. Germline-derived CDR1 and CDR2 are MNHEY and SMNVEV (reference sequence). For the CDR3, the DNA is TGTGCCAGCAGATCTATTCGTGGGACAGGGCGGACAGATACGCAGTATTTT. This translates into CASRSIRGTGRTDTQYF.

The V and J genes are TRBV7-8 and TRBJ2-7; TRBD2 aligns across 7 bases. The CDR3 has 15 residues. Germline V gene data show CDR1 as SGHVS and CDR2 as FQNEAQ. The V and J ends lost 8 bases and 6 bases, in that order; junction bases with no gene match: 16. CDR3 in DNA: TGTGCCAGCCAACCCTCCGGGGGGTCGTGGTCCGAGCAGTACTTC. Encoded protein: CASQPSGGSWSEQYF.

The chain combines TRBV6-6 with TRBJ1-5; 7 bases are shared with TRBD1. The CDR3 loop spans 15 amino acids. CDR1 MNHNY and CDR2 SVGAGI come from the germline V gene (reference sequence). The J segment lost 5 bases and the V segment lost 5 bases, leaving 9 bases of the junction unmatched. In nucleotides, the CDR3 is TGTGCCAGCAGTGCCCCGACAGGGATAGATCAGCCCCAGCATTTT. It yields the protein CASSAPTGIDQPQHF.

The chain is built from TRBV7-2 and TRBJ2-3; D is uncertain. V lost 1 base, J lost 5 bases, and 10 bases lay in between. The CDR3 totals 14 residues. Germline assignment: CDR1 SGHTA and CDR2 FQGNSA. The CDR3 DNA is TGTGCCAGCAGCTTAGTGGAGTTTAGAGATACGCAGTATTTT. Its protein is CASSLVEFRDTQYF. Based on the CDR3 plus reference TRBV7-2 and TRBJ2-3, the full variable domain is GAGVSQSPSNKVTEKGKDVELRCDPISGHTALYWYRQSLGQGLEFLIYFQGNSAPDKSGLPSDRFSAERTGGSVSTLTIQRTQQEDSAVYLCASSLVEFRDTQYFGPGTRLTVL.

This chain connects TRBV5-4 to TRBJ1-1; no firm D call. V was shortened by 4 bases and J by 7 bases, with 11 bases between the two germline ends. This CDR3 region has 12 residues. Germline CDR1 and CDR2: SGHNT and YYREEE (reference sequence). The CDR3 bases are TGTGCCAGCAGCCTGGTCGGGGATGAAGCTTTCTTT. Encoded protein: CASSLVGDEAFF. Full variable domain (missing parts from reference TRBV5-4 and TRBJ1-1): ETGVTQSPTHLIKTRGQQVTLRCSSQSGHNTVSWYQQALGQGPQFIFQYYREEENGRGNFPPRFSGLQFPNYSSELNVNALELDDSALYLCASSLVGDEAFFGQGTRLTVV.

The V call is TRBV29-1, the J call TRBJ2-3; D is possibly TRBD2 (5 bases). CDR3 size: 12 residues. CDR1 is SQVTM and CDR2 is ANQGSEA in the germline V gene. CDR3 coding DNA: TGCGGAGGTAGGGCAGCCTCAGATACGCAGTATTTT. It specifies CGGRAASDTQYF.